Below are 21 T cell receptor beta chains sequenced from a single sample in a study of early T cells in non-severe SARS-CoV-2 infection. TCRdb processed the 5' RACE reads anew with MiXCR; each CDR3 protein has one entry. Here the sample spans roughly 90,000 distinct CDR3 sequences, approximately 15% being singletons. The material sequenced was whole blood. The receptors stem from an adult who was a healthcare worker with PCR-confirmed SARS-CoV-2 infection or an uninfected control (not recorded which).

V gene TRBV24-1 combines with J gene TRBJ1-1; D is possibly TRBD1 (5 bases). With 7 bases removed from V and 7 bases from J, the gap between germline ends came to 15 bases. The CDR3 is 13 amino acids. The germline CDR1 and CDR2 sequences are KGHDR and SFDVKD. Here the CDR3 reads CATRPGVVGEAFF. The CDR3 region has the DNA TGTGCCACCAGGCCGGGGGTGGTAGGTGAAGCTTTCTTT.

This clonotype was observed a few times. The V call is TRBV3-1, the J call TRBJ2-5, with TRBD2 matching 10 bases. This CDR3 region has 17 residues. V lost 1 base, J lost 2 bases, and 7 bases stayed unmatched. The germline V gene has CDR1 LGHDT and CDR2 YNNKEL (reference sequence). The CDR3 is CASSQAIGLAVQETQYF. CDR3 nucleotide sequence: TGTGCCAGCAGCCAAGCCATAGGACTAGCGGTACAAGAGACCCAGTACTTC.

This chain connects TRBV27 to TRBJ2-7; TRBD1 or TRBD2 may be the D gene (5 bases each). The CDR3 totals 13 residues. The ends were cut back, 8 bases at V and 3 bases at J, with 14 bases in the middle. Germline lookup yields CDR1 MNHEY and CDR2 SMNVEV (reference sequence). The DNA of the CDR3 is TGTGCCAGCTCTCGGGGCCTGCACTACGAGCAGTACGTC. Translating gives CASSRGLHYEQYV.

The chain joins TRBV5-4 to TRBJ2-3; 7 bases align to TRBD1. V lost 4 bases to trimming and J lost 5 bases; unmatched junction nucleotides: 13. Germline values: CDR1 SGHNT, CDR2 YYREEE (reference sequence). The CDR3 loop spans 16 amino acids. This CDR3 is CASSPSLDRARDTQYF. Written as DNA, the CDR3 is TGTGCCAGCAGCCCCAGCCTCGACAGGGCCCGAGATACGCAGTATTTT.

This clonotype was recorded a few times. This chain connects TRBV12-3 or TRBV12-4 to TRBJ2-3; D not certain. The CDR3 extends over 12 amino acids. Trimming took 6 bases from V and 5 from J, leaving 9 bases between them. The CDR3 nucleotides are TGTGCCAGCAGCCTCGCCATAGATACGCAGTATTTT. It yields the protein CASSLAIDTQYF.

In its sample, this clonotype was seen a few times. V is TRBV29-1 and J is TRBJ1-1; tentative D call: TRBD1 (6 bases). The CDR3 has 13 amino acids. The V gene lost 6 bases and the J gene lost 0 bases, with 11 bases spanning the gap. Germline CDR1 and CDR2: SQVTM and ANQGSEA. The CDR3 DNA reads as TGCAGCGTGACAGGTAAAATGAACACTGAAGCTTTCTTT. Translated, it gives CSVTGKMNTEAFF.

This clonotype turned up a few times. This chain joins TRBV2 and TRBJ2-3, with a possible D match to TRBD1 (6 bases). CDR1 SNHLY and CDR2 FYNNEI come from the germline V gene. Trimming pared 6 bases from V and 0 bases from J, leaving 10 bases between. There are 14 residues in the CDR3. The CDR3: CASRTDSSTDTQYF. The CDR3 nucleotides read TGTGCCAGCAGGACGGACAGTAGCACAGATACGCAGTATTTT.

This clonotype has more than one count but fewer than ten. The chain uses TRBV29-1 and TRBJ2-1; 11 nucleotides align to TRBD1. CDR3 length: 15 residues. V trimming: 0 bases; J trimming: 6 bases; junction bases outside the gene matches: 4. In germline, CDR1 is SQVTM, CDR2 ANQGSEA. The chain's CDR3 is CSVEDLGTGGNEQFF. DNA of the CDR3: TGCAGCGTTGAAGATCTGGGGACAGGGGGCAATGAGCAGTTCTTC.

CDR3 residues: CASSQDFGGTDTQYF. CDR3 coding DNA: TGTGCCAGCAGCCAAGATTTTGGCGGGACAGATACGCAGTATTTT. This chain joins TRBV3-2 and TRBJ2-3. TRBV3-2 is labeled a pseudogene. The CDR3 is 15 amino acids.

The chain combines TRBV7-7 with TRBJ2-5; D not certain. Germline CDR1 is SSHAT and CDR2 is FNYEAQ (reference sequence). The CDR3 contains 13 residues. The V end lost 3 bases, the J end lost 3 bases, and 8 bases lay between the germline ends. The CDR3 reads CASSFLQKETQYF. The CDR3 DNA follows: TGTGCCAGCAGCTTTCTCCAGAAAGAGACCCAGTACTTC.

This clonotype was seen only a few times. This sequence joins TRBV5-1 and TRBJ2-3; unclear D gene. Deletions cut 4 bases from V and 2 bases from J, with 14 bases between. CDR3 length: 15 residues. CDR1 is SGHRS and CDR2 is YFSETQ in the germline V gene. CDR3 bases: TGCGCCAGCAGCCTGGATTTGGGGTCCACAGATACGCAGTATTTT. It is translated as CASSLDLGSTDTQYF. The entire variable domain, with the rest obtained from reference TRBV5-1 and TRBJ2-3, is as follows: KAGVTQTPRYLIKTRGQQVTLSCSPISGHRSVSWYQQTPGQGLQFLFEYFSETQRNKGNFPGRFSGRQFSNSRSEMNVSTLELGDSALYLCASSLDLGSTDTQYFGPGTRLTVL.

This clonotype turned up a few times. The gene calls are TRBV12-3 or TRBV12-4 and TRBJ1-1, with no clear D. The V gene lost 6 bases and the J gene lost 5 bases, with 13 bases spanning the gap. The CDR3 has 13 amino acids. CDR3 amino acids: CASSKISGTEAFF. CDR3 DNA sequence: TGTGCCAGCAGCAAAATTTCGGGAACTGAAGCTTTCTTT.

This clonotype was detected a few times. The chain uses TRBV29-1 and TRBJ2-1; TRBD2 might be the D (5 bases). Trimming left V 1 base short and J 1 base short, with 8 bases between. The CDR3 sequence is 14 residues long. Germline CDR1 is SQVTM and CDR2 is ANQGSEA. Here the CDR3 reads CSVEASGSYNEQFF. Here the CDR3 DNA reads TGCAGCGTTGAAGCGTCGGGGTCCTACAATGAGCAGTTCTTC.

This clonotype was counted only a few times. V usage is TRBV11-2 and J usage is TRBJ2-2, with D possibly TRBD2 on 5 matching bases. This CDR3 is built from 14 residues. Germline V gene data show CDR1 as SGHAT and CDR2 as FQNNGV. V shed 4 bases and J shed 4 bases, with 10 bases lying between them. The CDR3, as DNA: TGTGCCAGCAGCTCGGACTTTTCCACCGGGGAGCTGTTTTTT. Translation gives CASSSDFSTGELFF.

The rearrangement links TRBV2 to TRBJ2-7; possibly TRBD1 for D (5 bases). V gave up 6 bases and J gave up 2 bases, with 8 bases separating them. Germline CDR1 SNHLY, CDR2 FYNNEI. The CDR3 contains 12 residues. The CDR3 loop reads CASSDSPYEQYV. The CDR3, as DNA: TGTGCCAGCAGCGACAGCCCCTACGAGCAGTACGTC.

This clonotype came up a few times. The J gene is TRBJ1-3, the V gene TRBV28, with 7 nucleotides matching TRBD1. Germline loops: CDR1 MDHEN, CDR2 SYDVKM. There are 16 residues in the CDR3. V lost 3 bases and J lost 3; bases outside the gene matches: 8. The CDR3 bases are TGTGCCAGCAGTTTTCCCGGGACAGCACTTGGAAACACCATATATTTT. Amino acids: CASSFPGTALGNTIYF.

This clonotype was counted at least ten times. The chain has TRBV14 and TRBJ2-3; D unclear. Germline assignment: CDR1 SGHDN and CDR2 FVKESK. This CDR3 has 16 residues. Trimming left V 0 bases short and J 0 bases short, with 10 bases between. The CDR3 is CASSQDKAVSTDTQYF. DNA for the CDR3: TGTGCCAGCAGCCAAGATAAGGCAGTTAGCACAGATACGCAGTATTTT.

The chain carries TRBV4-2 and TRBJ1-1; no definite D call. Germline V gene lookup returns CDR1 LGHNA and CDR2 YNFKEQ. V gave up 1 base and J gave up 8 bases, with 11 bases separating them. The CDR3 length is 13 residues. This chain's CDR3 is CASSQGDFPEAFF. DNA of the CDR3: TGTGCCAGCAGCCAAGGCGACTTTCCCGAAGCTTTCTTT.

This clonotype turned up a few times. In nucleotides, the CDR3 is TGTGCCAGCAGACACGGACAGGGTTACAATGAGCAGTTCTTC. Translated, it gives CASRHGQGYNEQFF. The chain joins TRBV28 to TRBJ2-1; TRBD1 aligns across 8 bases. The CDR3 spans 14 residues. V gave up 6 bases and J gave up 4 bases; unmatched junction bases: 5. The germline CDR1 and CDR2 sequences are MDHEN and SYDVKM.

V usage is TRBV5-6 and J usage is TRBJ1-5; no clear D. The CDR3 is 13 amino acids. V was cut by 3 bases and J by 3 bases, with 7 bases left in between. Germline CDR1 reads SGHDT; CDR2 reads YYEEEE. The CDR3 region has the DNA TGTGCCAGCAGCTCCGGTTACAATCAGCCCCAGCATTTT. Amino acid sequence: CASSSGYNQPQHF.

The CDR3 sequence is CASSHRLVFRGSNTGELFF. The CDR3 DNA reads as TGTGCCAGCAGCCACCGACTGGTGTTCAGGGGATCGAACACCGGGGAGCTGTTTTTT. This chain links TRBV11-2 with TRBJ2-2, with D tentatively TRBD1 (6 bases). Trimming pared 5 bases from V and 0 bases from J, leaving 22 bases between. Germline CDR1 and CDR2: SGHAT and FQNNGV. The CDR3 contains 19 residues.